These T cell receptor beta chains were read from a single sample in a study of blood T cell repertoires in COVID-19. Some clones are missing from TCRdb's copy, which holds only in-frame ones; the method was immunoSEQ multiplex PCR. The sample has 250,000 to 300,000 clones, around nine tenths seen once; the top ten hold 1.7%. Sequencing was performed on PBMCs or T cells enriched from blood (not recorded which). These receptor sequences come from a woman in her thirties or forties who had recovered from COVID-19. CDR3s include the opening cysteine and the closing phenylalanine or tryptophan. Each record gives: D gene, V gene, clone size, J gene, CDR3 DNA, CDR3 protein. A D gene is named only where the DNA matches it firmly. Some rows mark clone size as missing; the rest say once, few, many or name a class of expanded clone.

d_gene: .; v_gene: TRBV5-5; abundance: once; j_gene: TRBJ1-1; CDR3nt: TGTGCCAGCAGCACCCGGGGGGTTATGAACACTGAAGCTTTCTTT; CDR3aa: CASSTRGVMNTEAFF
d_gene: TRBD1; v_gene: TRBV19; abundance: once; j_gene: TRBJ1-2; CDR3nt: TGTGCCAGTAGTAGTCGGGACAGGTCCCGCTATGGCTACACCTTC; CDR3aa: CASSSRDRSRYGYTF
d_gene: .; v_gene: TRBV27; abundance: .; j_gene: TRBJ1-1; CDR3nt: TGTGCCAGCAGTCCCGAGGGTTACACTGAAGCTTTCTTT; CDR3aa: CASSPEGYTEAFF
d_gene: .; v_gene: TRBV13; abundance: .; j_gene: TRBJ2-1; CDR3nt: TGTGCCAGCAGCTTAGCCGGGAGAGGTAGCTACAATGAGCAGTTCTTC; CDR3aa: CASSLAGRGSYNEQFF
d_gene: TRBD1; v_gene: TRBV18; abundance: .; j_gene: TRBJ2-7; CDR3nt: TGTGCCAGCTCAAGGGACAGCGCGAGCGAGCAGTACTTC; CDR3aa: CASSRDSASEQYF
d_gene: .; v_gene: TRBV2; abundance: .; j_gene: TRBJ2-3; CDR3nt: TGTGCCAGCAGTAACTACCTTGGAGATACGCAGTATTTT; CDR3aa: CASSNYLGDTQYF
d_gene: .; v_gene: TRBV28; abundance: .; j_gene: TRBJ1-6; CDR3nt: TGTGCCAGCAGTTTATTAGGGTCCGGGGGGGCGGCATCACCCCTCCACTTT; CDR3aa: CASSLLGSGGAASPLHF
d_gene: .; v_gene: TRBV18; abundance: .; j_gene: TRBJ1-1; CDR3nt: TGTGCCAGCTCACCACGACAGTCAGAAACTGAAGCTTTCTTT; CDR3aa: CASSPRQSETEAFF
d_gene: TRBD2; v_gene: TRBV3-1/TRBV3-2; abundance: few; j_gene: TRBJ2-1; CDR3nt: TGTGCCAGCAGCCAAGGACTAGCGGGAGGGTCTTGGAATGAGCAGTTCTTC; CDR3aa: CASSQGLAGGSWNEQFF
d_gene: .; v_gene: TRBV19; abundance: .; j_gene: TRBJ2-5; CDR3nt: TGTGCCAGTAGTTCCGGCATGAGGGGGGAGACCCAGTACTTC; CDR3aa: CASSSGMRGETQYF
d_gene: TRBD1; v_gene: TRBV18; abundance: .; j_gene: TRBJ1-2; CDR3nt: TGTGCCAGCTCACCGGACAGGGTGAAGTCCTATGGCTACACCTTC; CDR3aa: CASSPDRVKSYGYTF
d_gene: TRBD2; v_gene: TRBV7-2; abundance: .; j_gene: TRBJ2-5; CDR3nt: TGTGCCAGCAGACCTAGCGGGAGTGGGGAGACCCAGTACTTC; CDR3aa: CASRPSGSGETQYF
d_gene: .; v_gene: TRBV19; abundance: .; j_gene: TRBJ1-6; CDR3nt: TGTGCCAGTAGTCCCGCCCGAAGCCGTAATTCACCCCTCCACTTT; CDR3aa: CASSPARSRNSPLHF
d_gene: .; v_gene: TRBV5-1; abundance: once; j_gene: TRBJ1-6; CDR3nt: TGCGCCAGCAGCCGGAACCCGACAGGACTTAATTCACCCCTCCACTTT; CDR3aa: CASSRNPTGLNSPLHF
d_gene: .; v_gene: TRBV15; abundance: .; j_gene: TRBJ1-1; CDR3nt: TGTGCCACCAGCAGAAGAGACAGGCTCGCGGCTTTCTTT; CDR3aa: CATSRRDRLAAFF
d_gene: TRBD1; v_gene: TRBV7-9; abundance: .; j_gene: TRBJ1-2; CDR3nt: TGTGCCAGCAGCCGACAGGGCTCGGGGGGCTACACCTTC; CDR3aa: CASSRQGSGGYTF
d_gene: TRBD1; v_gene: TRBV11-2; abundance: few; j_gene: TRBJ2-7; CDR3nt: TGTGCCAGCAGCTCCCCTACCCGGGACAGCCGTCCCTACGAGCAGTACTTC; CDR3aa: CASSSPTRDSRPYEQYF
d_gene: .; v_gene: TRBV3-1/TRBV3-2; abundance: .; j_gene: TRBJ2-6; CDR3nt: TGTGCCAGCAGCCAACCGGGGGGGACAGGGAAACTCTCTGGGGCCAACGTCCTGACTTTC; CDR3aa: CASSQPGGTGKLSGANVLTF
d_gene: TRBD1; v_gene: TRBV6-5; abundance: .; j_gene: TRBJ1-2; CDR3nt: TGTGCCAGCAGACAGGACAGGGCCTATTCCTATGGCTACACCTTC; CDR3aa: CASRQDRAYSYGYTF
d_gene: TRBD2; v_gene: TRBV5-1; abundance: .; j_gene: TRBJ2-1; CDR3nt: TGCGCCAGCAGCTTGGCCCCAACTAGCGGAGAGAATGAGCAGTTCTTC; CDR3aa: CASSLAPTSGENEQFF
d_gene: .; v_gene: TRBV18; abundance: .; j_gene: TRBJ1-1; CDR3nt: TGTGCCAGCTCACAACTCCCAGACTTGAACACTGAAGCTTTCTTT; CDR3aa: CASSQLPDLNTEAFF
d_gene: TRBD1; v_gene: TRBV30; abundance: .; j_gene: TRBJ1-1; CDR3nt: TGTGCCTGGAGTCCCGGGACAGGGGTCGCTGAAGCTTTCTTT; CDR3aa: CAWSPGTGVAEAFF
d_gene: .; v_gene: TRBV19; abundance: .; j_gene: TRBJ1-3; CDR3nt: TGTGCCAGTAGCTCCAACCGGGACACTGGAAACACCATATATTTT; CDR3aa: CASSSNRDTGNTIYF
d_gene: .; v_gene: TRBV2; abundance: few; j_gene: TRBJ1-1; CDR3nt: TGTGCCAGCTGCAACAGGGTGATGTTAAACACTGAAGCTTTCTTT; CDR3aa: CASCNRVMLNTEAFF
d_gene: .; v_gene: TRBV6-5; abundance: few; j_gene: TRBJ1-4; CDR3nt: TGTGCCAGCAGTCCCCCGACCTGGGCGGGGGAAAAACTGTTTTTT; CDR3aa: CASSPPTWAGEKLFF
d_gene: .; v_gene: TRBV6-5; abundance: .; j_gene: TRBJ1-4; CDR3nt: TGTGCCAGCAGTTACATTGGCGGGAATGAAAAACTGTTTTTT; CDR3aa: CASSYIGGNEKLFF
d_gene: .; v_gene: TRBV4-3; abundance: .; j_gene: TRBJ2-2; CDR3nt: TGCGCCAGCAGCCAAGGGAGGGGCACCGGGGAGCTGTTTTTT; CDR3aa: CASSQGRGTGELFF
d_gene: TRBD1; v_gene: TRBV30; abundance: .; j_gene: TRBJ2-6; CDR3nt: TGTGCCTGGAGTGTAAAGGACAGGGATCGATCTGGGGCCAACGTCCTGACTTTC; CDR3aa: CAWSVKDRDRSGANVLTF
d_gene: .; v_gene: TRBV20-1; abundance: once; j_gene: TRBJ1-5; CDR3nt: TGCAGTGCTAGTCATGGTTCGGGGTCAGCTCAGCCCCAGCATTTT; CDR3aa: CSASHGSGSAQPQHF
d_gene: .; v_gene: TRBV11-3; abundance: .; j_gene: TRBJ2-7; CDR3nt: TGTGCCAGCAGCGATCGGGACTTATCCGAGCAGTACTTC; CDR3aa: CASSDRDLSEQYF
d_gene: TRBD1; v_gene: TRBV5-6; abundance: .; j_gene: TRBJ1-1; CDR3nt: TGTGCCAGCAGCGAAACCGGGACAGGGGGTCAGCACACTGAAGCTTTCTTT; CDR3aa: CASSETGTGGQHTEAFF
d_gene: TRBD1; v_gene: TRBV5-1; abundance: few; j_gene: TRBJ2-7; CDR3nt: TGCGCCAGCAGCTGGGACAGAAGGAGCTCCTACGAGCAGTACTTC; CDR3aa: CASSWDRRSSYEQYF
d_gene: TRBD1; v_gene: TRBV6-4; abundance: .; j_gene: TRBJ2-3; CDR3nt: TGTGCCAGCAGTAGAACAGGGGGCTGGACAGATACGCAGTATTTT; CDR3aa: CASSRTGGWTDTQYF
d_gene: TRBD1; v_gene: TRBV27; abundance: .; j_gene: TRBJ2-3; CDR3nt: TGTGCCAGCAGTTTAAGGGGGCTGACAGGAACGACAGATACGCAGTATTTT; CDR3aa: CASSLRGLTGTTDTQYF
d_gene: .; v_gene: TRBV2; abundance: .; j_gene: TRBJ2-5; CDR3nt: TGTGCCAGCAGTGAGGCCTTAAGGGGAGAGACCCAGTACTTC; CDR3aa: CASSEALRGETQYF
d_gene: TRBD2; v_gene: TRBV5-5; abundance: .; j_gene: TRBJ2-5; CDR3nt: TGTGCCAGCAGCTTCCGGGAGGGAGAGACCCAGTACTTC; CDR3aa: CASSFREGETQYF
d_gene: .; v_gene: TRBV4-1; abundance: .; j_gene: TRBJ1-2; CDR3nt: TGCGCCAGCAGCCGATCCCTTACTTATGGCTACACCTTC; CDR3aa: CASSRSLTYGYTF
d_gene: .; v_gene: TRBV5-1; abundance: .; j_gene: TRBJ2-7; CDR3nt: TGCGCCAGCAGCTTAGGTTCGATAGGACAGACCTACGAGCAGTACTTC; CDR3aa: CASSLGSIGQTYEQYF
d_gene: .; v_gene: TRBV3-1/TRBV3-2; abundance: once; j_gene: TRBJ1-2; CDR3nt: TGTGCCAGCAGCCAAGGGAGGAGCTATGGCTACACCTTC; CDR3aa: CASSQGRSYGYTF
d_gene: .; v_gene: TRBV30; abundance: .; j_gene: TRBJ1-4; CDR3nt: TGTGCCTGGAGTGTAGAGCCGAGTTTTAATGAAAAACTGTTTTTT; CDR3aa: CAWSVEPSFNEKLFF
d_gene: TRBD1; v_gene: TRBV9; abundance: .; j_gene: TRBJ2-2; CDR3nt: TGTGCCAGCAGCCCAACACAGGGGGGCGGGGAGCTGTTTTTT; CDR3aa: CASSPTQGGGELFF
d_gene: TRBD1; v_gene: TRBV15; abundance: .; j_gene: TRBJ1-1; CDR3nt: TGTGCCACCAGCAGAGACCGGACAGGGATGAACACTGAAGCTTTCTTT; CDR3aa: CATSRDRTGMNTEAFF
d_gene: .; v_gene: TRBV19; abundance: .; j_gene: TRBJ1-1; CDR3nt: TGTGCCAGCACAGGGTGGGGGGGCACTGAAGCTTTCTTT; CDR3aa: CASTGWGGTEAFF
d_gene: TRBD2; v_gene: TRBV30; abundance: .; j_gene: TRBJ2-5; CDR3nt: TGTGCCTGGAGGGGACTACCCCAAGAGACCCAGTACTTC; CDR3aa: CAWRGLPQETQYF
d_gene: TRBD1; v_gene: TRBV5-1; abundance: once; j_gene: TRBJ1-4; CDR3nt: TGCGCCAGCAGCTTGCAACAGGGGAATAATGAAAAACTGTTTTTT; CDR3aa: CASSLQQGNNEKLFF
d_gene: .; v_gene: TRBV2; abundance: .; j_gene: TRBJ2-4; CDR3nt: TGTGCCAGCAGTGGAGGGACGGGGGAAAACATTCAGTACTTC; CDR3aa: CASSGGTGENIQYF
d_gene: .; v_gene: TRBV2; abundance: .; j_gene: TRBJ2-7; CDR3nt: TGTGCCTCTGTGGCCAGGAACTCCTACGAGCAGTACTTC; CDR3aa: CASVARNSYEQYF
d_gene: TRBD1; v_gene: TRBV5-6; abundance: once; j_gene: TRBJ1-1; CDR3nt: TGTGCCAGCAGCCCCGCGACAGGGGGAGGCACTGAAGCTTTCTTT; CDR3aa: CASSPATGGGTEAFF
d_gene: TRBD1; v_gene: TRBV5-4; abundance: .; j_gene: TRBJ1-4; CDR3nt: TGTGCCAGCAGCTGGACAGGGAATGAAAAACTGTTTTTT; CDR3aa: CASSWTGNEKLFF
d_gene: .; v_gene: TRBV12-3/TRBV12-4; abundance: .; j_gene: TRBJ1-5; CDR3nt: TGTGCCAGCAGTCCCCAGGGTGGAATGTCCCAGCATTTT; CDR3aa: CASSPQGGMSQHF
d_gene: .; v_gene: TRBV19; abundance: .; j_gene: TRBJ1-2; CDR3nt: TGTGCCAGTAGTCGCGGCCATAACTATGGCTACACCTTC; CDR3aa: CASSRGHNYGYTF
d_gene: .; v_gene: TRBV12-5; abundance: .; j_gene: TRBJ2-1; CDR3nt: TGTGCTAGTGGTTTGGTAAGGGGGTCCTACAATGAGCAGTTCTTC; CDR3aa: CASGLVRGSYNEQFF
d_gene: .; v_gene: TRBV4-1; abundance: .; j_gene: TRBJ1-4; CDR3nt: TGCGCCAGCCGAACAGGGCCTACAACTAATGAAAAACTGTTTTTT; CDR3aa: CASRTGPTTNEKLFF
d_gene: TRBD1; v_gene: TRBV15; abundance: .; j_gene: TRBJ1-4; CDR3nt: TGTGCCACCAGCAGCGGACAGGAGGGGATAAGTGAAAAACTGTTTTTT; CDR3aa: CATSSGQEGISEKLFF
d_gene: TRBD1; v_gene: TRBV5-6; abundance: .; j_gene: TRBJ1-2; CDR3nt: TGTGCCAGCAGCAGGACAGGGACTGCTGGCTACACCTTC; CDR3aa: CASSRTGTAGYTF